This TCR beta chain is from a study of T cell responses to AZD1222 COVID-19 vaccine. CDR3 length: 15 residues. Losses at the gene ends were 1 base for V and 5 bases for J; bases not matched to a gene: 6. Germline V gives CDR1 SGHKS, CDR2 YYEKEE (reference sequence). Whole-study findings and limits: Vaccination with two AZD1222 doses was followed by a rise in Spike-specific TCR breadth and depth. The peak T cell response came first, and repertoires were sampled only after it. Baseline seropositives among AZD1222 recipients totaled only five or six. Clonal diversity was possibly underestimated, and the donors were mostly white British, with more females.

This table comes from immunoSEQ multiplex PCR, and its TCRdb copy is limited to in-frame clones, with some not included. The sample has under 150,000 clones, about 90% seen once. In regard to this clone: Its antigen is undetermined.

This TCR derives from an adult who received the AZD1222 COVID-19 vaccine. This chain links TRBV5-5 with TRBJ2-1, with 7 bases aligning to TRBD2. The specimen comprised peripheral blood, sampled 28 days after the second AZD1222 dose. CDR3 protein: CASSLLMGGNNEQFF. DNA of the CDR3: TGTGCCAGCAGCTTGCTCATGGGGGGGAACAATGAGCAGTTCTTC.